This TCR beta chain came from a study of blood T cells in healthy people across ages. Combining a sample-barcoded 5' primer with a J-beta primer mix, a second PCR ran for roughly 7 to 12 cycles. MiXCR, run by TCRdb on the 5' RACE reads, gives a single entry per CDR3 protein. The sample yields hundreds of thousands of distinct CDR3 sequences, approximately 30% seen once. V lost 0 bases and J 11 bases, leaving 17 bases between the germline ends. In germline, CDR1 is SGHDT, CDR2 YYEEEE. The CDR3 is 14 residues long. Collection of 9 to 10 milliliters of peripheral blood was performed for each donor. Sequencing used blood. V and J are TRBV5-6 and TRBJ2-5, with a possible D match to TRBD1 (6 bases). The sequence came from a woman older than 75 in good health. CDR3 bases: TGTGCCAGCAGCTTGGTGGACAGCAACAATGAGCAGTACTTC. Translating it yields CASSLVDSNNEQYF.